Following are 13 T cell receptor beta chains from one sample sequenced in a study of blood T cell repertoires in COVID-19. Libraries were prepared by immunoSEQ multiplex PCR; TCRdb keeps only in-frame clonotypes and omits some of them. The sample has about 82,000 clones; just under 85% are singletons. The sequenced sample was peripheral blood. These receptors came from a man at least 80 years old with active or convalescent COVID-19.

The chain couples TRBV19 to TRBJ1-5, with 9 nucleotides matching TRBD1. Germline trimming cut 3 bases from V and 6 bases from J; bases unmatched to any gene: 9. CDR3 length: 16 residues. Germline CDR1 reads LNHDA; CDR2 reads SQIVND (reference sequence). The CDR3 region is CASSILLGQGSQPQHF. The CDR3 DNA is TGTGCCAGTAGTATTCTTTTGGGACAGGGATCTCAGCCCCAGCATTTT.

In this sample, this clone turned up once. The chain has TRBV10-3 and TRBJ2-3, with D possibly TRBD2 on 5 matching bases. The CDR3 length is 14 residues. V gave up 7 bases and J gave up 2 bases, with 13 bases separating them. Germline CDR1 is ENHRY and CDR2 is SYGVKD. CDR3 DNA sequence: TGTGCCATCATGGAGGATCCAAACACAGATACGCAGTATTTT. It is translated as CAIMEDPNTDTQYF.

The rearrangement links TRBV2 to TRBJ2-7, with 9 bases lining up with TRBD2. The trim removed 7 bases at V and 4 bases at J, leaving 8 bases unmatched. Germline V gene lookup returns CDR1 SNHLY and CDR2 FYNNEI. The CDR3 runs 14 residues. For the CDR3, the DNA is TGTGCCAGCAACCGGGCTAGCGGGAAATACGAGCAGTACGTC. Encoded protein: CASNRASGKYEQYV.

The CDR3 region has the DNA TGCGCCAGCAGCATCGGACTAGCGGGAGGCACCTACGAGCAGTACGTC. It is translated as CASSIGLAGGTYEQYV. The V gene is TRBV5-1, the J gene TRBJ2-7; 14 bases line up with TRBD2. Germline CDR1 is SGHRS and CDR2 is YFSETQ. The CDR3 runs 16 residues. J lost 2 bases, V lost 4 bases, and 5 bases had no gene match.

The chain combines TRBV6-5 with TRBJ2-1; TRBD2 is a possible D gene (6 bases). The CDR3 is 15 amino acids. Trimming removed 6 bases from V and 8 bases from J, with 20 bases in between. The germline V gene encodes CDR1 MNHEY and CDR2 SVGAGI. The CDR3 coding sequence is TGTGCCAGCAGCCTCGGGACTCGACTGAGCCATGAGCAGTTCTTC. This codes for CASSLGTRLSHEQFF.

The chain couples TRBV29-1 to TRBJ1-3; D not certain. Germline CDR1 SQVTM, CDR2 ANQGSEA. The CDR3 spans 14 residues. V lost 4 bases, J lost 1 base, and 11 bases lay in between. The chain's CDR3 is CSVGTATSGNTIYF. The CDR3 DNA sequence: TGCAGCGTTGGCACGGCGACTTCTGGAAACACCATATATTTT. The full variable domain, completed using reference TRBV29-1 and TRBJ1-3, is SAVISQKPSRDICQRGTSLTIQCQVDSQVTMMFWYRQQPGQSLTLIATANQGSEATYESGFVIDKFPISRPNLTFSTLTVSNMSPEDSSIYLCSVGTATSGNTIYFGEGSWLTVV.

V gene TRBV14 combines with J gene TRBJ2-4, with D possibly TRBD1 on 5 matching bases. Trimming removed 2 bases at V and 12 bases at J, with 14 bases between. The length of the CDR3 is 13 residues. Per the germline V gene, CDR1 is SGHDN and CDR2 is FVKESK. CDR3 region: CASSQRPGWNQYF. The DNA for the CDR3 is TGTGCCAGCAGCCAACGGCCAGGGTGGAATCAGTACTTC. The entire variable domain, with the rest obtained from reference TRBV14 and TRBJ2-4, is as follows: EAGVTQFPSHSVIEKGQTVTLRCDPISGHDNLYWYRRVMGKEIKFLLHFVKESKQDESGMPNNRFLAERTGGTYSTLKVQPAELEDSGVYFCASSQRPGWNQYFGAGTRLSVL.

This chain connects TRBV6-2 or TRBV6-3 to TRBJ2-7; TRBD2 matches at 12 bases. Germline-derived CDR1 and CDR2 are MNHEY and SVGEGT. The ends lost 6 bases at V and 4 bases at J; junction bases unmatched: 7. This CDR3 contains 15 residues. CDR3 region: CASSSLAGGPYEQYV. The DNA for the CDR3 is TGTGCCAGCAGCAGTCTAGCGGGAGGGCCGTACGAGCAGTACGTC.

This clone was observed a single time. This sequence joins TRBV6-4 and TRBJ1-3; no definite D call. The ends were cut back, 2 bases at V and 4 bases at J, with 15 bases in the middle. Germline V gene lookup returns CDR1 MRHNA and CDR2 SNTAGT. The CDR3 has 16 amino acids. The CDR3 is CASSDPPGGVGNTIYF. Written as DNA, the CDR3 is TGTGCCAGCAGTGACCCACCGGGCGGGGTGGGAAACACCATATATTTT.

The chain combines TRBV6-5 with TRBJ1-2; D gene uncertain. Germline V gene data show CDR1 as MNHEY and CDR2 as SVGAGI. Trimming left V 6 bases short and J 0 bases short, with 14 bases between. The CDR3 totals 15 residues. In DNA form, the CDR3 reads TGTGCCAGCAGGCCCTCGGGGTCGGCTAACTATGGCTACACCTTC. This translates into CASRPSGSANYGYTF.

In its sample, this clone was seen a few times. The CDR3 spells CASSHLAGSGELFF. CDR3 in DNA: TGTGCCAGCAGCCATCTCGCAGGGTCGGGGGAGCTGTTTTTT. The chain links TRBV11-3 to TRBJ2-2; tentatively, D is TRBD1 (5 bases). Trimming cost V 5 bases and J 8 bases, with 15 bases left between them. Germline CDR1 reads SGHNT; CDR2 reads YENEEA. The CDR3 consists of 14 residues.

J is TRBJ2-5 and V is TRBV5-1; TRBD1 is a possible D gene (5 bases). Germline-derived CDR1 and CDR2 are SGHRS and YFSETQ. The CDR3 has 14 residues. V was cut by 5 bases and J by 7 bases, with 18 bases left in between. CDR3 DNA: TGCGCCAGCAGAACCGCCCTGGCTCAGGGGACCCAGTACTTC. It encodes CASRTALAQGTQYF.

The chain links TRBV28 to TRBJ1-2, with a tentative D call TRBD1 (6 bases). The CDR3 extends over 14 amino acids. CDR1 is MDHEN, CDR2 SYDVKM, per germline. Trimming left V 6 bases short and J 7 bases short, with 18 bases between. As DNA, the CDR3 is TGTGCCAGCAGCCCTACAGGGTGGGATGGTGGCTACACCTTC. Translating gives CASSPTGWDGGYTF.